Following are 11 T cell receptor beta chains from one sample sequenced in a study of CD8+ T cells in alopecia areata. Sequencing templates came from extracted RNA that was reverse transcribed into cDNA. Assay used: immunoSEQ multiplex PCR; TCRdb lists only in-frame clones, some missing. Of about 150,000 clones listed, about three fifths are singletons. The specimen comprised CD4+ T cells sorted from blood, sampled at week 0. The receptors stem from a human donor with alopecia areata.

The chain recombines TRBV7-9 with TRBJ2-7, with D tentatively TRBD1 (5 bases). The CDR3 has 13 amino acids. Per the germline V gene, CDR1 is SEHNR and CDR2 is FQNEAQ (reference sequence). Trimming removed 2 bases from V and 4 bases from J, with 9 bases in between. CDR3 in DNA: TGTGCCAGCAGCTTATCGAAGGGGTACGAGCAGTACTTC. Protein sequence: CASSLSKGYEQYF. The complete variable domain, with remaining parts taken from reference TRBV7-9 and TRBJ2-7, reads DTGVSQNPRHKITKRGQNVTFRCDPISEHNRLYWYRQTLGQGPEFLTYFQNEAQLEKSRLLSDRFSAERPKGSFSTLEIQRTEQGDSAMYLCASSLSKGYEQYFGPGTRLTVT.

The J gene is TRBJ1-5, the V gene TRBV10-3; D is undetermined. The CDR3 is 14 amino acids. CDR1 is ENHRY and CDR2 is SYGVKD in the germline V gene. With 3 bases removed from V and 0 bases from J, the gap between germline ends came to 6 bases. CDR3 protein: CAISDGYSNQPQHF. The DNA of the CDR3 is TGTGCCATCAGTGACGGATATAGCAATCAGCCCCAGCATTTT.

The chain is built from TRBV15 and TRBJ1-5; maybe TRBD1 (6 bases). CDR3 length equals 15 residues. CDR1 and CDR2 from the germline V gene are LNHNV and YYDKDF (reference sequence). Deletions cut 0 bases from V and 6 bases from J, with 12 bases between. The CDR3 region is CATSRERGKGQPQHF. In nucleotides, the CDR3 is TGTGCCACCAGCAGAGAGAGGGGGAAGGGTCAGCCCCAGCATTTT.

The gene calls are TRBV5-1 and TRBJ2-5; D gene unclear. The CDR3 loop spans 12 amino acids. V was cut by 5 bases and J by 5 bases, with 10 bases left in between. Germline V gene sequence: CDR1 SGHRS, CDR2 YFSETQ. The CDR3 reads CASRLGEETQYF. For the CDR3, the DNA is TGCGCCAGCAGGTTAGGTGAGGAGACCCAGTACTTC.

This clone was counted a single time. The gene calls are TRBV29-1 and TRBJ2-3; D remains ambiguous. The germline V gene encodes CDR1 SQVTM and CDR2 ANQGSEA. Trimming pared 5 bases from V and 1 base from J, leaving 10 bases between. There are 13 residues in the CDR3. CDR3 nucleotide sequence: TGCAGCGTTTTGAGACCTGGCACAGATACGCAGTATTTT. This gives the protein CSVLRPGTDTQYF.

This chain connects TRBV6-5 to TRBJ2-7; 9 bases agree with TRBD1. Germline CDR1 reads MNHEY; CDR2 reads SVGAGI. The ends lost 0 bases at V and 3 bases at J; junction bases unmatched: 6. The CDR3 has 16 amino acids. CDR3 nucleotide sequence: TGTGCCAGCAGTTACTCCCCCGGGACAGGGAACTACGAGCAGTACTTC. Protein product: CASSYSPGTGNYEQYF.

The genes are TRBV9 and TRBJ2-7; the match to TRBD1 covers 9 bases. V lost 4 bases and J lost 2; bases outside the gene matches: 7. This CDR3 contains 15 residues. From germline, CDR1 is SGDLS and CDR2 YYNGEE. The CDR3 DNA sequence: TGTGCCAGCAGCCCGCGACAGGGGGGTACCTACGAGCAGTACTTC. This codes for CASSPRQGGTYEQYF.

The J gene is TRBJ1-3, the V gene TRBV30; tentative D call: TRBD1 (5 bases). The length of the CDR3 is 16 residues. Germline-derived CDR1 and CDR2 are GTSNPN and SVGIG (reference sequence). V shed 0 bases and J shed 0 bases, with 12 bases lying between them. CDR3: CAWSVFGGSSGNTIYF. The CDR3 coding sequence is TGTGCCTGGAGTGTATTCGGGGGTAGCTCTGGAAACACCATATATTTT.

The chain uses TRBV6-6 and TRBJ1-1; D remains unclear. This CDR3 is 13 amino acids long. Per germline, CDR1 MNHNY and CDR2 SVGAGI (reference sequence). V was trimmed by 1 base and J by 1 base, leaving 4 bases between them. CDR3 region: CASSYYTNTEAFF. As DNA, the CDR3 is TGTGCCAGCAGTTACTACACGAACACTGAAGCTTTCTTT.

V is TRBV30 and J is TRBJ1-4, with TRBD1 as a possible D gene (5 bases). V was shortened by 4 bases and J by 2 bases, with 11 bases between the two germline ends. Germline V lookup: CDR1 GTSNPN, CDR2 SVGIG (reference sequence). This CDR3 has 14 amino acids. The CDR3 spells CAWIPGGTNEKLFF. For the CDR3, the DNA is TGTGCCTGGATCCCCGGGGGGACTAATGAAAAACTGTTTTTT.

The genes are TRBV5-6 and TRBJ1-5; the D gene is possibly TRBD1 (6 bases). The V end lost 4 bases, the J end lost 2 bases, and 25 bases lay between the germline ends. CDR1 and CDR2 (germline): SGHDT, YYEEEE. CDR3 length: 19 amino acids. CDR3 sequence (DNA): TGTGCCAGCAGCAGTACGTTAGACGGGGGCCCGGTAGGCAATCAGCCCCAGCATTTT. It encodes CASSSTLDGGPVGNQPQHF.